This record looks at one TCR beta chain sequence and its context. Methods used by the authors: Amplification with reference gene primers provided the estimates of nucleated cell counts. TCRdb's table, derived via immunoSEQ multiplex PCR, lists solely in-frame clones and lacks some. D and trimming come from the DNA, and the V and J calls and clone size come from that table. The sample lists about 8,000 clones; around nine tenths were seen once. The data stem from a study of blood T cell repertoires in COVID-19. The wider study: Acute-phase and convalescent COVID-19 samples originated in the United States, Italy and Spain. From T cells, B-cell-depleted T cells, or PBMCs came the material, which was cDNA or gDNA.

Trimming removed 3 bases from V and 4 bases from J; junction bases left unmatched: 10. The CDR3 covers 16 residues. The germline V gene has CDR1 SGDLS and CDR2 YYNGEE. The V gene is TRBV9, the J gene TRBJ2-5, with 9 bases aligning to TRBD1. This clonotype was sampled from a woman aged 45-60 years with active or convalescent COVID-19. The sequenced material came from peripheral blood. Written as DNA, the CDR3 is TGTGCCAGCAGCGCCCAGACAGGGGGATTACGAGAGACCCAGTACTTC. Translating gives CASSAQTGGLRETQYF.